This T cell receptor (beta chain) was identified during a study of CD8 T cells in Susac syndrome. Study-wide findings and caveats: Clonal expansion was not observed in the Susac syndrome CD4+ T cell repertoires.

Points on this clonotype: Its matching antigen is unknown.

RNA in amounts of roughly 0.45 to 1 ug was reverse transcribed with random hexamers. TCRdb re-called the immunoSEQ multiplex PCR reads with MiXCR, one entry per CDR3 protein. The sample lists about 190,000 distinct CDR3 sequences; roughly 95% were seen once. TCR beta sequencing was performed on blood CD8+ and CD4+ T cells. Diagnostic criteria defined recently for definite or probable disease were met by the Susac syndrome patients. TEMRA cells underwent FACS enrichment and CD8+ and CD4+ T cells underwent negative isolation. The J segment lost 3 bases and the V segment lost 2 bases, leaving 3 bases of the junction unmatched. The CDR3 extends over 14 amino acids. Germline V gives CDR1 SGHVS, CDR2 FQNEAQ.

The source is a human donor with Susac syndrome. Sequencing input: CD4+ T cells from PBMCs. The chain recombines TRBV7-8 with TRBJ2-5; 7 bases map to TRBD2. As DNA, the CDR3 is TGTGCCAGCAGCTTAAGGGCGGGGGAAGAGACCCAGTACTTC. This gives the protein CASSLRAGEETQYF.